The next 5 T cell receptor beta chains were all read from a single sample in a study of cytomegalovirus exposure and HLA in healthy donors. It was with 60 Vbeta and 13 Jbeta primers that the PCR ran. The method was immunoSEQ multiplex PCR; TCRdb's version includes in-frame clones alone and lacks a portion of them. This sample has roughly 100,000 clones, with 80% to 85% found just once. Source material: PBMCs. The receptors were gathered from a man aged 30 to 45 in good health and CMV-seropositive.

This clone has only a few counts. The chain employs TRBV18 and TRBJ2-1; perhaps TRBD2 as D (5 bases). This CDR3 comprises 19 residues. Germline CDR1 and CDR2: KGHSH and LQKENI. V lost 3 bases to trimming and J lost 1 base, with 22 bases between them. The CDR3 region has the DNA TGTGCCAGCTCACCCACCAGCCCCAAACAGAGGGTTTCCTACAATGAGCAGTTCTTC. It translates to CASSPTSPKQRVSYNEQFF. The whole variable domain, filled in from reference TRBV18 and TRBJ2-1, reads NAGVMQNPRHLVRRRGQEARLRCSPMKGHSHVYWYRQLPEEGLKFMVYLQKENIIDESGMPKERFSAEFPKEGPSILRIQQVVRGDSAAYFCASSPTSPKQRVSYNEQFFGPGTRLTVL.

This clone was seen only once. The rearrangement joins TRBV2 to TRBJ2-7; the D gene is possibly TRBD2 (6 bases). Germline assignment: CDR1 SNHLY and CDR2 FYNNEI. The ends were cut back, 7 bases at V and 9 bases at J, with 19 bases in the middle. CDR3 length equals 13 residues. The CDR3 loop is CASTPQVPGGQYF. CDR3 DNA: TGTGCCAGCACCCCCCAGGTTCCCGGGGGGCAGTACTTC. Supplemented by reference TRBV2 and TRBJ2-7, the full variable domain reads EPEVTQTPSHQVTQMGQEVILRCVPISNHLYFYWYRQILGQKVEFLVSFYNNEISEKSEIFDDQFSVERPDGSNFTLKIRSTKLEDSAMYFCASTPQVPGGQYFGPGTRLTVT.

The chain couples TRBV7-2 to TRBJ2-4; no definite D call. Trimming stripped 4 bases from V and 1 base from J, with 8 bases between. CDR3 length: 14 residues. Per the germline V gene, CDR1 is SGHTA and CDR2 is FQGNSA. This CDR3 reads CASSYTDAKNIQYF. Written as DNA, the CDR3 is TGTGCCAGCAGCTACACAGACGCCAAAAACATTCAGTACTTC.

This chain links TRBV7-3 with TRBJ2-2, with TRBD1 matching over 9 bases. The CDR3 has 14 residues. Germline V lookup: CDR1 SGHTA, CDR2 FQGTGA. Unmatched junction bases numbered 4, after V lost 4 bases and J lost 7 bases. The CDR3 DNA follows: TGTGCCAGCAGCTCGGGACAGGGATACGGGGAGCTGTTTTTT. Translation: CASSSGQGYGELFF. The full variable domain, rest sourced from reference TRBV7-3 and TRBJ2-2, is GAGVSQTPSNKVTEKGKYVELRCDPISGHTALYWYRQSLGQGPEFLIYFQGTGAADDSGLPNDRFFAVRPEGSVSTLKIQRTERGDSAVYLCASSSGQGYGELFFGEGSRLTVL.

The chain employs TRBV7-9 and TRBJ1-1, with 7 bases matching TRBD1. The germline gives CDR1 SEHNR, CDR2 FQNEAQ (reference sequence). The CDR3 length is 14 residues. V was pared by 6 bases and J by 7 bases, with 11 bases of the junction left unmatched. The CDR3 sequence: CASSDGGGVDEAFF. The CDR3 DNA reads TGTGCCAGCAGTGACGGAGGGGGCGTTGATGAAGCTTTCTTT. Full variable domain (missing parts from reference TRBV7-9 and TRBJ1-1): DTGVSQNPRHKITKRGQNVTFRCDPISEHNRLYWYRQTLGQGPEFLTYFQNEAQLEKSRLLSDRFSAERPKGSFSTLEIQRTEQGDSAMYLCASSDGGGVDEAFFGQGTRLTVV.